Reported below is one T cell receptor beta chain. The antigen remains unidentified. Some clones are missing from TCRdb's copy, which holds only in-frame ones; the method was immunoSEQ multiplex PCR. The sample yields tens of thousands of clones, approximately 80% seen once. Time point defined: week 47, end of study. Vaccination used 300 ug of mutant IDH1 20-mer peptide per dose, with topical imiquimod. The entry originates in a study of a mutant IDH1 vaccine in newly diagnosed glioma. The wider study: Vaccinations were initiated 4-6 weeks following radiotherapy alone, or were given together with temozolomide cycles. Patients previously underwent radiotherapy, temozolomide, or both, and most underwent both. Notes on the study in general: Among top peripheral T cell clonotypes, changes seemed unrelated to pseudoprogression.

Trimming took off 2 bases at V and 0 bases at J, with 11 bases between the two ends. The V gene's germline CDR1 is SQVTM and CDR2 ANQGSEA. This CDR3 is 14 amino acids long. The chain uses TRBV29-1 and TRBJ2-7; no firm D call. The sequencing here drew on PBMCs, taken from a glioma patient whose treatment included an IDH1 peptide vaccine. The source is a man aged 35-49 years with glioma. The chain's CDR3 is CSVETRPGSYEQYF. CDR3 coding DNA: TGCAGCGTTGAAACCCGCCCTGGCTCCTACGAGCAGTACTTC.